This T cell receptor (beta chain) was sequenced in a study of blood T cell repertoires in COVID-19. Study at large: Sites in the United States, Italy and Spain provided acute and convalescent COVID-19 samples.

The CDR3 sequence is 13 residues long. V lost 6 bases and J 0 bases, leaving 9 bases between the germline ends. In germline, CDR1 is MNHEY, CDR2 SVGAGI. Original processing notes: The assay estimated nucleated cells by amplifying reference gene primers. Sequencing was performed with immunoSEQ multiplex PCR; in TCRdb, only in-frame clones are kept and a portion is missing. V, J and clone size are those of that table, while D and trimming were read from the DNA. There are 86,000 or so clones in the sample; roughly 86% occur only once, and roughly 5% lies in the top ten. This clone is a singleton in its sample.

The V call is TRBV6-5, the J call TRBJ2-7; D may be TRBD2 (5 bases). Sequenced material: peripheral blood. This sequence originates from a man aged 50-59 years with active or convalescent COVID-19. CDR3 amino acids: CASSRGFSYEQYF. In DNA, the CDR3 is TGTGCCAGCAGCCGGGGATTCTCCTACGAGCAGTACTTC.